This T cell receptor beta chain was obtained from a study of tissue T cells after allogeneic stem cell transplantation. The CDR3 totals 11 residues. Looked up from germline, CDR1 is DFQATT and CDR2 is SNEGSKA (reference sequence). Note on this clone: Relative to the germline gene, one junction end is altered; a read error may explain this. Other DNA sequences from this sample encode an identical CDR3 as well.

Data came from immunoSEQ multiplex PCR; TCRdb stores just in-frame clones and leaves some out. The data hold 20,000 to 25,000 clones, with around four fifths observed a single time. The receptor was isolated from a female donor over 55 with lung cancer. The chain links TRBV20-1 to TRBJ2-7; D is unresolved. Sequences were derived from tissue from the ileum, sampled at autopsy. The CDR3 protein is CSAREISEQYF. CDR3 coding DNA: TGTAGTGCTAGAGAGATAAGCGAGCAGTACTTC.